This T cell receptor beta chain is drawn from a study of cytomegalovirus exposure and HLA in healthy donors. This clone was observed a handful of times. PCR primers comprised 60 Vbeta and 13 Jbeta primers. Profiled with immunoSEQ multiplex PCR; TCRdb holds only in-frame clones, not every one. The table lists 200,000 or so clones, 70% to 85% of them singletons, with roughly 0.095% in the top ten. Specimen: PBMCs. The TCR was taken from a boy between 2 and 15 years old in good health and CMV-seronegative.

The CDR3, as DNA: TGTGCCAGCAGCCTTCGGGGGGCTTCTTACAATGAGCAGTTCTTC. Residues: CASSLRGASYNEQFF. The chain employs TRBV7-9 and TRBJ2-1; perhaps TRBD2 as D (7 bases). Trimming took off 5 bases at V and 4 bases at J, with 15 bases between the two ends. The CDR3 has 15 residues. Looked up from germline, CDR1 is SEHNR and CDR2 is FQNEAQ (reference sequence).